This TCR beta chain was identified during a study of T-cell memory formation after mild COVID-19 (dated by TCRdb to the early 2020s). As for the study more broadly: Most TCR sequence clusters were specific to one of the two donors. In a couple of donors, T-cell clones that expanded and contracted after mild COVID-19 were tracked by sequencing TCRalpha and TCRbeta repertoires over time. Two young, previously healthy adult volunteers made up the cohort, one male and one female.

Ficoll-Paque density gradient centrifugation was used to isolate PBMCs. This clonotype was detected a few times. This clone's antigen is unknown. No much larger clone is present one base from it, and per-base qualities are unavailable. The investigation overall reported the following: The study covered only a couple of mild cases, and larger cohorts including severe cases with pre-infection samples were considered necessary. From day 15 to 85, contracting clones showed balanced CD4/CD8 phenotypes, whereas a second wave of clones that expanded from day 15 to 37 leaned towards CD4+. SARS-CoV-2 specificity of the second-wave clones peaking on day 37 was not confirmed. Some responding clones were detected in pre-infection memory, suggesting pre-existing cross-reactive memory T cells joined the SARS-CoV-2 response. Contracting CD4+ clones were located mainly in the CM and EM memory subsets, whereas CD8+ clones were found to be enriched in EMRA.

The germline V gene provides CDR1 SNHLY and CDR2 FYNNEI. The CDR3 covers 14 residues, taking in both the cysteine and the phenylalanine. Only the CDR3 DNA is retained, 42 bases long and in frame from the first base. Trimming removed 2 bases from V and 6 bases from J, leaving 11 bases between the germline ends. TCRdb records Illumina NovaSeq 6000 as the sequencer. cDNA libraries for TCRalpha and TCRbeta were prepared by 5'RACE using constant-segment primers, with sample barcodes and unique molecular identifiers added. RNA was extracted from every sample with Trizol reagent. Library amplification was performed in two PCR steps, and a second sample barcode and Illumina TruSeq adapters were introduced in the second step. Sequencing of the libraries was done on an Illumina NovaSeq, producing 2 x 150 bp paired-end reads. As for the original processing: Reads were demultiplexed and collapsed into UMI-guided consensus sequences with migec v1.2.7. Using mixcr v2.1.11, UMI consensuses were aligned to TRA and TRB V and J templates and then assembled into clonotypes. A clonotype was counted as expanded or contracted only if both edgeR and NoisET called the change significant, with noise models trained on biological replicates. edgeR calls used a false discovery rate-adjusted p below 0.01 and a log2 fold-change threshold of 1. PCA with hierarchical clustering of max-normalized trajectories of the 1000 most abundant clonotypes was used as exploratory dynamics analysis. The CD4 or CD8 phenotype of responding clones was assigned using the separately sequenced CD4+ and CD8+ repertoires. TCRdb reran the public reads through fastp at Q25 and MiXCR, keeping productive beta chains. One record per CDR3 amino acid sequence lists the most common genes and DNA. TCRdb, not the authors, supplied the V and J calls. The sample table records under 200,000 distinct CDR3 sequences; around 10% of these occur just once. The ten most abundant clones make up about 3.8% of the sample.

The receptor was derived from a man in his late teens or twenties who had mild COVID-19 (a few samples of this study predate the infection). The sample titles of this study are shuffled in the database, so cell type and time point are left out; the donor was told from shared clones. Sequences were obtained from PBMCs or a T cell subset sorted from them (not recorded which). This chain joins TRBV2 to TRBJ2-1; the D gene identity is not certain. In nucleotides, the sequence is TGTGCCAGCAGTGAACTAATAGGTTCCAATGAGCAGTTCTTC. This codes for CASSELIGSNEQFF.